The TCR beta chain under discussion was sequenced for a study of cytomegalovirus exposure and HLA in healthy donors. The repertoire was sequenced with immunoSEQ multiplex PCR; TCRdb's copy has only in-frame clones and lacks some. This sample yields 47,000 or so clones, of which approximately 90% are seen a single time; around 1.4% belongs to the top ten. Overall study findings and caveats: In vitro work confirmed that a few CMV-associated chains recognize CMV antigens.

In regard to this clone: Its antigen is still unknown. Other nucleotide sequences from this sample produce the same CDR3.

This receptor was taken from a man younger than 30 in good health and CMV-seronegative. Material for sequencing was PBMCs.

The DNA for the CDR3 is TGTGCCTGGAGTGCGGACAGGGAGAACACTGAAGCTTTCTTT. Its translation: CAWSADRENTEAFF. J is TRBJ1-1 and V is TRBV30; TRBD1 matches 8 bases. Germline V gene lookup returns CDR1 GTSNPN and CDR2 SVGIG (reference sequence). V shed 1 base, J shed 1 base, and the junction held 2 bases outside the gene matches. The CDR3 is made up of 14 amino acids.